The TCR beta chain under discussion was sequenced for a study of response to subunit inactivated influenza vaccine. Between the trimmed V and J ends, which lost 1 base and 3 bases, there was a span of 9 bases. Looked up from germline, CDR1 is SEHNR and CDR2 is FQNEAQ (reference sequence). The CDR3 is 14 residues long. A note on this clonotype: The target antigen is unknown.

TCRdb ran MiXCR on the RT-PCR reads and lists one entry per CDR3 protein. In the table there are about half a million distinct CDR3 sequences, approximately 24% of which are singletons. Study-level findings and limits: T cells newly recruited by each seasonal influenza vaccination are few, the authors suggested.

This TCR came from a man aged 45 to 65 who received an inactivated influenza vaccine. The sequences come from CD4+ T cells sorted from PBMCs, collected 4 to 6 days after vaccination. The chain has TRBV7-9 and TRBJ1-2; a weak D match, TRBD1 (5 bases). CDR3 residues: CASSLDAGYYGYTF. The DNA for the CDR3 is TGTGCCAGCAGCTTAGATGCAGGGTACTATGGCTACACCTTC. Together with reference TRBV7-9 and TRBJ1-2, the CDR3 gives the full variable domain: DTGVSQNPRHKITKRGQNVTFRCDPISEHNRLYWYRQTLGQGPEFLTYFQNEAQLEKSRLLSDRFSAERPKGSFSTLEIQRTEQGDSAMYLCASSLDAGYYGYTFGSGTRLTVV.